This TCR beta chain was observed in a study of blood T cell repertoires in COVID-19. Study in general: PBMCs, B-cell-depleted T cells, or T cells provided the cDNA or gDNA that made up the material.

Per the study methods: Amplification with reference gene primers provided the estimates of nucleated cell counts. Assay used: immunoSEQ multiplex PCR; TCRdb lists only in-frame clones, some missing. The V and J calls and clone size come from that table; D and trimming were worked out from the DNA. The table has 120,000 to 150,000 clones, about 82% seen once. The sample was peripheral blood. This receptor was taken from a middle-aged woman with active or convalescent COVID-19.

The CDR3 sequence is CASSSVQQTEAFF. For the CDR3, the DNA is TGTGCCAGCAGTAGTGTACAGCAAACTGAAGCTTTCTTT. The rearrangement links TRBV6-5 to TRBJ1-1; D call uncertain. This CDR3 comprises 13 residues. Germline loops: CDR1 MNHEY, CDR2 SVGAGI. Trimming removed 5 bases from V and 5 bases from J, with 12 bases in between.